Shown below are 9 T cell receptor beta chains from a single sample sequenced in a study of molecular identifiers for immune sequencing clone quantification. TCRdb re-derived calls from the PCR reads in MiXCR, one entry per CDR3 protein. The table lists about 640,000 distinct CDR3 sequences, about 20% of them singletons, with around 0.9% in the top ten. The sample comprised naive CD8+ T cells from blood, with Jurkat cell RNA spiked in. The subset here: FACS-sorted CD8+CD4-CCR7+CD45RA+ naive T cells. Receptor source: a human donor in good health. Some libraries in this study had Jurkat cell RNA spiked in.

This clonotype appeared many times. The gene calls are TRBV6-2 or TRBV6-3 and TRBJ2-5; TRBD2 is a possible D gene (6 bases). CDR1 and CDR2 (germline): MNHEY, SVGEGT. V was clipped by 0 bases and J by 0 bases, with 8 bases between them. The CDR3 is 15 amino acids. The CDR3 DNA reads TGTGCCAGCAGTTACTCGGAGGGAGACCAAGAGACCCAGTACTTC. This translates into CASSYSEGDQETQYF.

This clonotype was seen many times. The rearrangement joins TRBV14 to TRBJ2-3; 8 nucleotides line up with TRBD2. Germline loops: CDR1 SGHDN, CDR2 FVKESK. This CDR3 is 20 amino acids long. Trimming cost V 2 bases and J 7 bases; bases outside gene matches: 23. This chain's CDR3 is CASSQIHRLSSGSEGYTQYF. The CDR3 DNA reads TGTGCCAGCAGCCAAATACATCGGCTGTCCAGCGGGAGTGAAGGGTATACGCAGTATTTT.

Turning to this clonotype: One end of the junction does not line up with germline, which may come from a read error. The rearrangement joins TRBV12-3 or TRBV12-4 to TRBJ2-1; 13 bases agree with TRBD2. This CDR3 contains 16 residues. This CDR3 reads CTSSPTSGGNYNEQFF. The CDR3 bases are TGTACCAGCAGCCCGACTAGCGGGGGGAATTACAATGAGCAGTTCTTC.

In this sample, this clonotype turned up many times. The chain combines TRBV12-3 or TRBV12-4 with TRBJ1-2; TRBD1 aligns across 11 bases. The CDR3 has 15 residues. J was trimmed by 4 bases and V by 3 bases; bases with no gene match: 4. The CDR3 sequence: CASSLDRGLFYGYTF. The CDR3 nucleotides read TGTGCCAGCAGTTTGGACAGGGGGCTGTTCTATGGCTACACCTTC.

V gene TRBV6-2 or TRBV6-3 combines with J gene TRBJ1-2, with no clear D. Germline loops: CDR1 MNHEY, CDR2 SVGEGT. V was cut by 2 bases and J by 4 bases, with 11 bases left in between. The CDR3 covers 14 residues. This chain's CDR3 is CASSYDPSSYGYTF. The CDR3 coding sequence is TGTGCCAGCAGTTACGACCCCTCCTCCTATGGCTACACCTTC.

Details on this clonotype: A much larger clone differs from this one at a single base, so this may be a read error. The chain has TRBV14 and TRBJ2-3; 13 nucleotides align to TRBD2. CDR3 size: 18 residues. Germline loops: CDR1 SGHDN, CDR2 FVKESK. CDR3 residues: CASSQPGTSGTSTYTQYF. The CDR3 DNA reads TGTGCCAGCAGCCAACCCGGGACTAGCGGGACTAGCACATATACGCAGTATTTT. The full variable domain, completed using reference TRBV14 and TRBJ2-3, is EAGVTQFPSHSVIEKGQTVTLRCDPISGHDNLYWYRRVMGKEIKFLLHFVKESKQDESGMPNNRFLAERTGGTYSTLKVQPAELEDSGVYFCASSQPGTSGTSTYTQYFGPGTRLTVL.

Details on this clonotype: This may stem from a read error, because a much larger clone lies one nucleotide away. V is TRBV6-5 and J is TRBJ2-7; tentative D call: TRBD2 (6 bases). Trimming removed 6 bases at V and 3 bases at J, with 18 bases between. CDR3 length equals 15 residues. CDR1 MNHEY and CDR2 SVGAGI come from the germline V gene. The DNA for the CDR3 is TGTGCCAGCAGACTTGGAGGGAGGAGAGACTACGAGCAGTACTTC. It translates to CASRLGGRRDYEQYF.

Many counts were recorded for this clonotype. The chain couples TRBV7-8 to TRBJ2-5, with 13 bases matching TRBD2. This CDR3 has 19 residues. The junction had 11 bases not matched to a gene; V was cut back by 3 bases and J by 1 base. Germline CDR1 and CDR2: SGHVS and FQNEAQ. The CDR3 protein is CASSFPSTSGGLRQETQYF. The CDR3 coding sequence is TGTGCCAGCAGCTTCCCCTCGACTAGCGGGGGGCTGCGCCAAGAGACCCAGTACTTC.

DNA for the CDR3: TGTGCCAGCAGCTTAGCTTACGCGGCAGGGGAGACCCAGTACTTC. It specifies CASSLAYAAGETQYF. The genes are TRBV11-2 and TRBJ2-5; D possibly corresponds to TRBD1 (5 bases). V was cut by 1 base and J by 5 bases, with 14 bases left in between. The CDR3 consists of 15 residues. CDR1 is SGHAT, CDR2 FQNNGV, per germline. Drawing the rest from reference TRBV11-2 and TRBJ2-5, the complete variable domain is EAGVAQSPRYKIIEKRQSVAFWCNPISGHATLYWYQQILGQGPKLLIQFQNNGVVDDSQLPKDRFSAERLKGVDSTLKIQPAKLEDSAVYLCASSLAYAAGETQYFGPGTRLLVL.